This TCR beta chain was obtained from a study of memory CD4+ T cells and cytomegalovirus serostatus. The sort gate was single viable CD3+CD4+CD8-CD45RO+ cells for memory CD4+ T cells. The CDR3 length is 13 residues. The V and J ends lost 10 bases and 4 bases respectively, with 17 bases between them. Looked up from germline, CDR1 is MNHEY and CDR2 is SVGAGI. Assay used: immunoSEQ multiplex PCR; TCRdb lists only in-frame clones, some missing. The sample comprises 70,000 to 90,000 clones, about 78% of which are singletons, and 2.5% to 3% rests with the top ten. The receptor was derived from an adult in good health and CMV-seropositive. The material sequenced was memory CD4+ T cells from blood. The V and J genes are TRBV6-5 and TRBJ2-7, with no clear D. The CDR3 region has the DNA TGTGCCACCACGAGCTACGATCCTTACGAGCAGTACGTC. It specifies CATTSYDPYEQYV.